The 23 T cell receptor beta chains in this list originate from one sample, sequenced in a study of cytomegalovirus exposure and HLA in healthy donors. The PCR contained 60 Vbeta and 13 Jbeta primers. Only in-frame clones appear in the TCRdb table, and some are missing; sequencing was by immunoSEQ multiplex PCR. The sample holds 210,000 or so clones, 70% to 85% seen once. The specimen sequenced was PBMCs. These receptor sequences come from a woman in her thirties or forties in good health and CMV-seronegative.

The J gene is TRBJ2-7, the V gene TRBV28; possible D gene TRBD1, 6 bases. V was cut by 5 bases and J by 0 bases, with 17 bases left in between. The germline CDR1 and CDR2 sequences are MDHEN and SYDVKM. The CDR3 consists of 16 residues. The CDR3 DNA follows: TGTGCCAGCAGTCTCATCAGGGGTCAGAGCTCCTACGAGCAGTACTTC. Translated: CASSLIRGQSSYEQYF.

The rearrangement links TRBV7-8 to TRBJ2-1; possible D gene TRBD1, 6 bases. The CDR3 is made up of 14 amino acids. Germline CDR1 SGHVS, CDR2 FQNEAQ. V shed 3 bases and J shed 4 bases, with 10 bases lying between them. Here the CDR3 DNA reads TGTGCCAGCAGCTTGGGACATAGATACAATGAGCAGTTCTTC. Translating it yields CASSLGHRYNEQFF.

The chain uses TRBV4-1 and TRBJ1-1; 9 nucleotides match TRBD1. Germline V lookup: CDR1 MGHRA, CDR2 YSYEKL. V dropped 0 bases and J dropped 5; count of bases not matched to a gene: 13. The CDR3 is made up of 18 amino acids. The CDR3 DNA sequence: TGCGCCAGCAGCCAAGATACAGGTGAAGGACAGGGGAGGACTGAAGCTTTCTTT. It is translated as CASSQDTGEGQGRTEAFF.

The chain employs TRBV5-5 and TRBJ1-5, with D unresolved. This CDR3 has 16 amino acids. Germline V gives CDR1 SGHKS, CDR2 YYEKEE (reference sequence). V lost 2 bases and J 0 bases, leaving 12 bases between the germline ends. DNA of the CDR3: TGTGCCAGCAGCTTCTGGGTGCAGGATAGCAATCAGCCCCAGCATTTT. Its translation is CASSFWVQDSNQPQHF.

The CDR3 sequence is CAISGAGSREPQHF. For the CDR3, the DNA is TGTGCCATCAGTGGAGCAGGGTCGCGTGAGCCCCAGCATTTT. V usage is TRBV10-3 and J usage is TRBJ1-5; D is perhaps TRBD1 (5 bases). V was cut by 4 bases and J by 8 bases, with 15 bases left in between. The germline CDR1 and CDR2 sequences are ENHRY and SYGVKD. The CDR3 loop spans 14 amino acids.

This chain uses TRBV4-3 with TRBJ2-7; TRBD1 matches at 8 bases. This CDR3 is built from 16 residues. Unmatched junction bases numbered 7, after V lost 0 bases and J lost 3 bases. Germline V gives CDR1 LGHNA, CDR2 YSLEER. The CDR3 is CASSQDGRQGIYEQYF. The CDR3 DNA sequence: TGCGCCAGCAGCCAAGATGGGAGACAGGGGATCTACGAGCAGTACTTC.

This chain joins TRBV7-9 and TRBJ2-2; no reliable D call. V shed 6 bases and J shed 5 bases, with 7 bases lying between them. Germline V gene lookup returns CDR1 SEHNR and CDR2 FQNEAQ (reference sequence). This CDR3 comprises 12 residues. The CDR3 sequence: CASSSLTGELFF. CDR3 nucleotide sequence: TGTGCCAGCAGTTCCTTAACCGGGGAGCTGTTTTTT. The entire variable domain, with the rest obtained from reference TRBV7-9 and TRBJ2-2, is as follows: DTGVSQNPRHKITKRGQNVTFRCDPISEHNRLYWYRQTLGQGPEFLTYFQNEAQLEKSRLLSDRFSAERPKGSFSTLEIQRTEQGDSAMYLCASSSLTGELFFGEGSRLTVL.

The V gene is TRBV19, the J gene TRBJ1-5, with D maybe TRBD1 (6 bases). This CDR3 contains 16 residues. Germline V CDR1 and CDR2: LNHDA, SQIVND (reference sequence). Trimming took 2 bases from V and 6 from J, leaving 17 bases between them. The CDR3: CASSITLGDKIQPQHF. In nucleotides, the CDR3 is TGTGCCAGTAGTATAACCCTTGGGGACAAAATTCAGCCCCAGCATTTT.

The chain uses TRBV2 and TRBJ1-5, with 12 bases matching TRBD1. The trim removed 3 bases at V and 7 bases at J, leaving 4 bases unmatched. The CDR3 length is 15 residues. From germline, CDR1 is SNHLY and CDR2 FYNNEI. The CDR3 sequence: CASSEGQGAGQPQHF. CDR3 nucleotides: TGTGCCAGCAGTGAGGGACAGGGGGCAGGGCAGCCCCAGCATTTT.

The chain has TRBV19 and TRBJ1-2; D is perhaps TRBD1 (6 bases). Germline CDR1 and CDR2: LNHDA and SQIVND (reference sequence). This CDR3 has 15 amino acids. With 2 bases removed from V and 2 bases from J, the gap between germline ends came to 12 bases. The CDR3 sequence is CASSIYHRVNYGYTF. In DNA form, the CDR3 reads TGTGCCAGTAGTATATATCACAGGGTAAACTATGGCTACACCTTC.

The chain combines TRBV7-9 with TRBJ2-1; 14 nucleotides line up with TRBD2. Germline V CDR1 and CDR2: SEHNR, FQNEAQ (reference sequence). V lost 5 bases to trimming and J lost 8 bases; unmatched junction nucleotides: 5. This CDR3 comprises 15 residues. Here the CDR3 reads CASSRATSGGDEQFF. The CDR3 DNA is TGTGCCAGCAGCCGAGCGACTAGCGGGGGGGATGAGCAGTTCTTC.

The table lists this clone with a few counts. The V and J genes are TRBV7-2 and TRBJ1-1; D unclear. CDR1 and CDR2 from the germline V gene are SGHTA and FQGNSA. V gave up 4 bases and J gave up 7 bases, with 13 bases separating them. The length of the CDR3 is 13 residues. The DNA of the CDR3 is TGTGCCAGCAGCTCTAGAGCGGGTCATGAAGCTTTCTTT. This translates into CASSSRAGHEAFF.

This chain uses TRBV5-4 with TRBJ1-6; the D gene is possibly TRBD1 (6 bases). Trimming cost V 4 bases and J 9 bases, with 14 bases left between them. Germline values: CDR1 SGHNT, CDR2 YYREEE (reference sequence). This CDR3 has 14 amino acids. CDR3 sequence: CASSPQGSGSPLHF. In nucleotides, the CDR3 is TGTGCCAGCAGCCCACAGGGAAGTGGTTCACCCCTCCACTTT. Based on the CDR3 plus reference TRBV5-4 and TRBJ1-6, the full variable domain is ETGVTQSPTHLIKTRGQQVTLRCSSQSGHNTVSWYQQALGQGPQFIFQYYREEENGRGNFPPRFSGLQFPNYSSELNVNALELDDSALYLCASSPQGSGSPLHFGNGTRLTVT.

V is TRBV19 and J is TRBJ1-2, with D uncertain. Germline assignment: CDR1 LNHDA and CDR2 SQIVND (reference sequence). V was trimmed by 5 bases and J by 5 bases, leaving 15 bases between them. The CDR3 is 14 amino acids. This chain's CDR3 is CASSPGGGFYGYTF. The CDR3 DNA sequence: TGTGCCAGTAGTCCCGGCGGCGGTTTTTATGGCTACACCTTC. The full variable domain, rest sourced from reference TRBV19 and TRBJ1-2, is DGGITQSPKYLFRKEGQNVTLSCEQNLNHDAMYWYRQDPGQGLRLIYYSQIVNDFQKGDIAEGYSVSREKKESFPLTVTSAQKNPTAFYLCASSPGGGFYGYTFGSGTRLTVV.

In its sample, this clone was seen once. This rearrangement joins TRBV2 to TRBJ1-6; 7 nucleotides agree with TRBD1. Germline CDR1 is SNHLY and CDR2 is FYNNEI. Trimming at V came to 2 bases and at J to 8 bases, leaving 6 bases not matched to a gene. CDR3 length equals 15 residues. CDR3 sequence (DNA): TGTGCCAGCAGTGAACCCACAGGGGTGCATTCACCCCTCCACTTT. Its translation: CASSEPTGVHSPLHF.

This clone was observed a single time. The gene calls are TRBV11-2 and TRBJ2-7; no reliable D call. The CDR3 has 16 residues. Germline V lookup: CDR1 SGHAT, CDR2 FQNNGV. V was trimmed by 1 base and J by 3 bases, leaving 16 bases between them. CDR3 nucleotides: TGTGCCAGCAGCTTAGCAAAGAGCCTATTAGACTACGAGCAGTACTTC. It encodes CASSLAKSLLDYEQYF.

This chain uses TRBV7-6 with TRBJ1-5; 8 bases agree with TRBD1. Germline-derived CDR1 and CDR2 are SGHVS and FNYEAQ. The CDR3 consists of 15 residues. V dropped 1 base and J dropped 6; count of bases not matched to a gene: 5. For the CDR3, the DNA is TGTGCCAGCAGCTTAGGCAACAGGGGGAGTCAGCCCCAGCATTTT. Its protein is CASSLGNRGSQPQHF.

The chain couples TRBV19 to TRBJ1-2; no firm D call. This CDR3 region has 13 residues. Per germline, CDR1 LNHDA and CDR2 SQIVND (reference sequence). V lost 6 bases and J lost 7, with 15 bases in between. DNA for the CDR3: TGTGCCAGTAGGACGGAGACCTTAGGTGGCTACACCTTC. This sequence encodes CASRTETLGGYTF.

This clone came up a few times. CDR3 coding DNA: TGCGCCAGCAGCCGGGAGACAGGGCCAGGAAACACCATATATTTT. Its protein product is CASSRETGPGNTIYF. The chain recombines TRBV4-1 with TRBJ1-3; 7 nucleotides match TRBD1. The CDR3 runs 15 residues. Germline CDR1 and CDR2: MGHRA and YSYEKL. Losses at the gene ends were 4 bases for V and 4 bases for J; bases not matched to a gene: 7.

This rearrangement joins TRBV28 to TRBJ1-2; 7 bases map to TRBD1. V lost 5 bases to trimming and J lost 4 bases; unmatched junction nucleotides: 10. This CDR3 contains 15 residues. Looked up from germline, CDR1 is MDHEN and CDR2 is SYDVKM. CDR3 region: CASSPRDSQIYGYTF. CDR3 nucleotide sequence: TGTGCCAGCAGTCCTAGGGACAGCCAAATCTATGGCTACACCTTC.

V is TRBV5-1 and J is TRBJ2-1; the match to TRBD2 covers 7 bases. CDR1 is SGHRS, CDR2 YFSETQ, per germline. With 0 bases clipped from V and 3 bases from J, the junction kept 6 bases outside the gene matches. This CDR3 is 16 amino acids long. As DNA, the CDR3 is TGCGCCAGCAGCTTGGACCCTCCTAGCGGCTACAATGAGCAGTTCTTC. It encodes CASSLDPPSGYNEQFF.

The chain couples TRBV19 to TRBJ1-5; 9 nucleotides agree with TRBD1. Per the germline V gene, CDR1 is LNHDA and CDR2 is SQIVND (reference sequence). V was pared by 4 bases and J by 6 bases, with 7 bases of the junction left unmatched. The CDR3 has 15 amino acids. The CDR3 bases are TGTGCCAGTAGTACCATCCCGGGACAGGGTCAGCCCCAGCATTTT. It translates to CASSTIPGQGQPQHF.

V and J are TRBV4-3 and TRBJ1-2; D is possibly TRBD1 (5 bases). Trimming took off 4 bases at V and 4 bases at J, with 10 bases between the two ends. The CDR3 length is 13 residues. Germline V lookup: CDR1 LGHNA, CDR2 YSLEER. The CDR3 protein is CASSRVDSYGYTF. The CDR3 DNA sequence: TGCGCCAGCAGCCGAGTCGACAGCTATGGCTACACCTTC.